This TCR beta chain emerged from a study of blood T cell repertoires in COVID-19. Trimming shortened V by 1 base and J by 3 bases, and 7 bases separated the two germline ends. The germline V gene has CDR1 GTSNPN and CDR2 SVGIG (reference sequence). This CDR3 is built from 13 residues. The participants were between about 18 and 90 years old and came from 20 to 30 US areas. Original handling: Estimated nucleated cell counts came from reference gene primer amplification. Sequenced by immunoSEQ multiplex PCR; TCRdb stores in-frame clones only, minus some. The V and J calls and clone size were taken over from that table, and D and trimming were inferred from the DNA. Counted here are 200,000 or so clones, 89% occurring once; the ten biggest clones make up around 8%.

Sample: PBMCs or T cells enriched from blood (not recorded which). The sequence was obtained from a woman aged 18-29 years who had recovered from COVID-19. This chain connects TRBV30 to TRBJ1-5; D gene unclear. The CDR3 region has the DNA TGTGCCTGGAGTGACGCACACAATCAGCCCCAGCATTTT. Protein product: CAWSDAHNQPQHF.